This T cell receptor beta chain stems from a study of T cells expressing NK-cell markers. Background on the study: The sequencing cohort of eight donors included seven HCMV-seropositive individuals and one seronegative individual.

Using the 5' RACE reads, TCRdb records one entry per CDR3 protein without DNA. The ten most abundant clones cover around 0.37% of a sample with some 280,000 distinct CDR3 sequences. Study observations and caveats: Similarly, these clonotypes led the CD3+CD56-NKG2C+ fraction as well in several donors.

On this clonotype: Antigen: not known.

The CDR3 is 13 amino acids. The germline V gene encodes CDR1 DFQATT and CDR2 SNEGSKA (reference sequence). This clonotype was sampled from a man younger than 35 in good health. The chain recombines TRBV20-1 with TRBJ2-7; TCRdb gives TRBD1 as the D gene, but with no DNA this cannot be confirmed. Sequencing input: blood T cells: a sorted CD56 or NKG2C T cell subset, CD4+ or CD8+ T cells, or bulk PBMC T cells (not recorded which). CDR3 loop: CSAARLGAEEQYF.